This T cell receptor (beta chain) comes out of a study of early T cells in non-severe SARS-CoV-2 infection. Individual cDNA molecules received unique molecular identifiers during library preparation. In TCRdb, the 5' RACE reads were re-called with MiXCR into one record per CDR3 protein. This sample carries fewer than 60,000 distinct CDR3 sequences, more than 9.5% of them seen once, and the ten largest clones take 13%. This clonotype was counted many times. The germline V gene encodes CDR1 SGHDT and CDR2 YYEEEE. The CDR3 has 20 amino acids. Trimming removed 3 bases at V and 0 bases at J, with 24 bases between.

Input material: whole blood. This clonotype was obtained from an adult who was a healthcare worker with PCR-confirmed SARS-CoV-2 infection or an uninfected control (not recorded which). The chain has TRBV5-6 and TRBJ2-2; TRBD1 might be the D (6 bases). CDR3 amino acids: CASSSYFRDTESANTGELFF. In DNA, the CDR3 is TGTGCCAGCAGCTCATATTTCCGGGACACCGAATCCGCGAACACCGGGGAGCTGTTTTTT.